One and the same sample provided the 30 T cell receptor beta chains below, sequenced in a study of technical replicates of blood from a few donors. TCRdb keeps only in-frame clones here, not all; method: immunoSEQ multiplex PCR. The sample comprises about 61,000 clones, about 96% of which are singletons, and 0.19% rests with the top ten. The sequencing sample was made of T cells isolated from PBMCs. The origin of the receptors is a human donor in good health.

The rearrangement joins TRBV4-2 to TRBJ2-1; TRBD2 matches 9 bases. Germline lookup yields CDR1 LGHNA and CDR2 YNFKEQ. The trim removed 4 bases at V and 4 bases at J, leaving 11 bases unmatched. The CDR3 loop spans 17 amino acids. The CDR3 spells CASSPAGSGGPYNEQFF. CDR3 nucleotide sequence: TGTGCCAGCAGCCCCGCTGGCAGCGGGGGGCCTTACAATGAGCAGTTCTTC.

The rearrangement links TRBV9 to TRBJ1-1, with D possibly TRBD1 on 6 matching bases. The germline V and J ends were trimmed by 0 bases and 7 bases, with 10 bases remaining between them. Per germline, CDR1 SGDLS and CDR2 YYNGEE. The CDR3 is made up of 13 amino acids. CDR3 nucleotide sequence: TGTGCCAGCAGCGTAGTCGAGGGGGATGAAGCTTTCTTT. It encodes CASSVVEGDEAFF.

The V call is TRBV6-1, the J call TRBJ2-7, with D maybe TRBD2 (6 bases). The germline gives CDR1 MNHNS, CDR2 SASEGT. V was clipped by 3 bases and J by 3 bases, with 15 bases between them. The CDR3 spans 15 residues. The CDR3 DNA follows: TGTGCCAGCAGTGAGACTAGTCCAACACTCTACGAGCAGTACTTC. It is translated as CASSETSPTLYEQYF.

The chain recombines TRBV18 with TRBJ1-5, with D unclear. This CDR3 contains 12 residues. Germline loops: CDR1 KGHSH, CDR2 LQKENI. The germline V and J ends were trimmed by 4 bases and 4 bases, with 5 bases remaining between them. The CDR3 DNA reads as TGTGCCAGCTCACTGAGTAATCAGCCCCAGCATTTT. This codes for CASSLSNQPQHF.

This chain links TRBV5-1 with TRBJ2-7; D may be TRBD1 (6 bases). The CDR3 spans 13 residues. The V end was cut by 2 bases, the J end by 3 bases, with 9 bases between. Germline V gives CDR1 SGHRS, CDR2 YFSETQ. CDR3: CASSFRGIYEQYF. CDR3 coding DNA: TGCGCCAGCAGCTTCAGGGGAATCTACGAGCAGTACTTC.

The rearrangement links TRBV7-3 to TRBJ2-7; TRBD2 might be the D (5 bases). Between the trimmed V and J ends, which lost 0 bases and 5 bases, there was a span of 8 bases. This CDR3 is built from 13 residues. CDR1 SGHTA and CDR2 FQGTGA come from the germline V gene. The CDR3 bases are TGTGCCAGCAGCTTAACGTCTAGCAACGAGCAGTACTTC. Translation gives CASSLTSSNEQYF.

The chain joins TRBV5-4 to TRBJ1-1, with 11 bases matching TRBD1. J lost 6 bases, V lost 10 bases, and 8 bases had no gene match. The germline V gene has CDR1 SGHNT and CDR2 YYREEE (reference sequence). There are 13 residues in the CDR3. The chain's CDR3 is CAGRTGGKAEAFF. CDR3 DNA sequence: TGTGCCGGACGGACAGGGGGCAAGGCTGAAGCTTTCTTT.

The chain employs TRBV21-1 and TRBJ1-6; the D call TRBD1 from the table was never checked on the DNA. TRBV21-1 is reported as a pseudogene. The CDR3 totals 16 residues. For the CDR3, the DNA is TGTGCCAGCAGCCATAGACAGAGCTCCTATAATTCACCCCTCCACTTT. Translating gives CASSHRQSSYNSPLHF.

The CDR3 sequence: CASSQDGGGQYPYEQYF. CDR3 nucleotide sequence: TGTGCCAGCAGCCAAGATGGGGGAGGCCAGTACCCATACGAGCAGTACTTC. The V call is TRBV14, the J call TRBJ2-7; the D gene is possibly TRBD2 (6 bases). Trimming shortened V by 0 bases and J by 4 bases, and 19 bases separated the two germline ends. CDR1 and CDR2 from the germline V gene are SGHDN and FVKESK. CDR3 size: 17 residues.

The chain couples TRBV18 to TRBJ2-7; tentative D call: TRBD1 (6 bases). Germline V gives CDR1 KGHSH, CDR2 LQKENI. The CDR3 length is 13 residues. Trimming took off 3 bases at V and 2 bases at J, with 8 bases between the two ends. The CDR3 protein is CASSPGTTYEQYF. In DNA, the CDR3 is TGTGCCAGCTCACCCGGGACAACCTACGAGCAGTACTTC.

CDR3 sequence: CASSLGRGLTSTDTQYF. The CDR3, as DNA: TGTGCCAGCAGCTTAGGGAGGGGCCTAACTAGCACAGATACGCAGTATTTT. The chain couples TRBV11-2 to TRBJ2-3, with TRBD2 as a possible D gene (6 bases). The CDR3 extends over 17 amino acids. CDR1 is SGHAT and CDR2 is FQNNGV in the germline V gene. The V and J ends lost 1 base and 0 bases respectively, with 14 bases between them.

In DNA, the CDR3 is TGTGCCAGCAGCCTCTGGACTAGCGACACAGATACGCAGTATTTT. This encodes CASSLWTSDTDTQYF. This chain connects TRBV7-2 to TRBJ2-3, with 9 nucleotides matching TRBD2. The CDR3 has 15 amino acids. Germline-derived CDR1 and CDR2 are SGHTA and FQGNSA. Trimming removed 5 bases from V and 2 bases from J; junction bases left unmatched: 5.

This clone was seen only once. The rearrangement joins TRBV29-1 to TRBJ2-7, with TRBD1 matching 10 bases. The CDR3 covers 13 residues. The germline CDR1 and CDR2 sequences are SQVTM and ANQGSEA. The junction had 2 bases not matched to a gene; V was cut back by 2 bases and J by 4 bases. The CDR3 nucleotides are TGCAGCGTTGAATTGGACAGGGGGTACGAGCAGTACTTC. It specifies CSVELDRGYEQYF.

This chain connects TRBV7-2 to TRBJ1-1; D gene unclear. The germline V gene has CDR1 SGHTA and CDR2 FQGNSA. The length of the CDR3 is 14 residues. Trimming left V 2 bases short and J 2 bases short, with 9 bases between. The chain's CDR3 is CASSLRVSNTEAFF. DNA for the CDR3: TGTGCCAGCAGCTTACGGGTGTCTAACACTGAAGCTTTCTTT. Full variable domain (outside the CDR3, taken from reference TRBV7-2 and TRBJ1-1): GAGVSQSPSNKVTEKGKDVELRCDPISGHTALYWYRQSLGQGLEFLIYFQGNSAPDKSGLPSDRFSAERTGGSVSTLTIQRTQQEDSAVYLCASSLRVSNTEAFFGQGTRLTVV.

J is TRBJ2-7 and V is TRBV2; 7 bases agree with TRBD1. The CDR3 runs 14 residues. Germline V gene lookup returns CDR1 SNHLY and CDR2 FYNNEI. Unmatched junction bases numbered 2, after V lost 3 bases and J lost 0 bases. CDR3 DNA sequence: TGTGCCAGCAGTGACCCAGGGGGCTCCTACGAGCAGTACTTC. Translation: CASSDPGGSYEQYF.

The V call is TRBV28, the J call TRBJ2-1; TRBD1 aligns across 9 bases. Germline-derived CDR1 and CDR2 are MDHEN and SYDVKM. The CDR3 is 14 amino acids. Losses at the gene ends were 5 bases for V and 6 bases for J; bases not matched to a gene: 5. The DNA of the CDR3 is TGTGCCAGCAGTGGACCGGGACAGGGCAATGAGCAGTTCTTC. Protein: CASSGPGQGNEQFF.

In the case of this clone: The junction shows a germline mismatch at one end, possibly a read error. In DNA form, the CDR3 reads TGTGCCAGCAGCACCACCACCCTCATACGTCGAGGAGGGGTACGAGTGAACTTC. Its translation is CASSTTTLIRRGGVRVNF. The rearrangement uses TRBV28 and TRBJ2-7; D is possibly TRBD2 (6 bases). This CDR3 is 18 amino acids long. Germline V gene sequence: CDR1 MDHEN, CDR2 SYDVKM. Full variable domain (rest looked up from reference TRBV28 and TRBJ2-7): DVKVTQSSRYLVKRTGEKVFLECVQDMDHENMFWYRQDPGLGLRLIYFSYDVKMKEKGDIPEGYSVSREKKERFSLILESASTNQTSMYLCASSTTTLIRRGGVRVNFGPGTRLTVT.

The V call is TRBV18, the J call TRBJ2-5, with 8 bases identical to TRBD1. CDR3 length equals 15 residues. After removal of 0 bases from V and 4 bases from J, the junction contained 4 bases not matched to a gene. Germline V lookup: CDR1 KGHSH, CDR2 LQKENI. The CDR3 spells CASSPPVDRAETQYF. CDR3 bases: TGTGCCAGCTCACCACCGGTGGACAGGGCAGAGACCCAGTACTTC.

J is TRBJ1-1 and V is TRBV20-1, with unresolved D. This CDR3 has 11 amino acids. The V gene lost 6 bases and the J gene lost 5 bases, with 10 bases spanning the gap. Germline V gene data show CDR1 as DFQATT and CDR2 as SNEGSKA (reference sequence). The CDR3 sequence is CSARFTTEAFF. CDR3 in DNA: TGCAGTGCCAGGTTTACGACTGAAGCTTTCTTT.

The V and J genes are TRBV4-1 and TRBJ2-2; TRBD2 aligns across 16 bases. V shed 4 bases, J shed 7 bases, and the junction held 18 bases outside the gene matches. The CDR3 length is 21 residues. CDR1 is MGHRA and CDR2 is YSYEKL in the germline V gene. The CDR3 spells CASSLPPGLAGGRVFSGELFF. CDR3 bases: TGCGCCAGCAGCCTCCCCCCGGGACTAGCGGGAGGGCGGGTCTTCAGCGGGGAGCTGTTTTTT.

The CDR3 reads CASSGAETQYF. CDR3 in DNA: TGTGCCAGCAGTGGGGCAGAGACCCAGTACTTC. This rearrangement joins TRBV2 to TRBJ2-5, with D hard to call. The V end was cut by 4 bases, the J end by 4 bases, with 4 bases between. CDR3 size: 11 residues. CDR1 is SNHLY and CDR2 is FYNNEI in the germline V gene.

V usage is TRBV27 and J usage is TRBJ1-2, with 9 nucleotides matching TRBD1. The CDR3 runs to 13 residues. Trimming removed 5 bases from V and 6 bases from J; junction bases left unmatched: 4. Per germline, CDR1 MNHEY and CDR2 SMNVEV (reference sequence). The CDR3 coding sequence is TGTGCCAGCAGTCTACAGGGGGCGAATGGCTACACCTTC. It yields the protein CASSLQGANGYTF.

The V call is TRBV4-1, the J call TRBJ2-7, with D possibly matching TRBD2 (6 bases). CDR1 and CDR2 (germline): MGHRA, YSYEKL. This CDR3 has 14 residues. V lost 1 base, J lost 3 bases, and 10 bases lay in between. The CDR3 nucleotides read TGCGCCAGCAGCCAAGTAGTGGGGGGCTACGAGCAGTACTTC. Amino acids: CASSQVVGGYEQYF.

The CDR3 is CATSGTGGPPSTNEKLFF. The CDR3 region has the DNA TGTGCCACCAGCGGGACAGGGGGACCGCCTTCAACTAATGAAAAACTGTTTTTT. The chain recombines TRBV15 with TRBJ1-4; 11 bases line up with TRBD1. This CDR3 has 18 residues. From germline, CDR1 is LNHNV and CDR2 YYDKDF (reference sequence). V was clipped by 5 bases and J by 0 bases; unmatched bases: 8.

The rearrangement joins TRBV19 to TRBJ2-2; a possible D gene is TRBD1 (6 bases). V was pared by 3 bases and J by 7 bases, with 9 bases between. Germline V gene sequence: CDR1 LNHDA, CDR2 SQIVND (reference sequence). This CDR3 contains 13 residues. CDR3 in DNA: TGTGCCAGTAGTATTGAAGGGGGCGGGGAGCTGTTTTTT. This sequence encodes CASSIEGGGELFF.

This chain joins TRBV29-1 and TRBJ2-7; 8 bases line up with TRBD2. J gave up 4 bases and V 4 bases, and 6 bases lay outside the gene matches. Germline CDR1 reads SQVTM; CDR2 reads ANQGSEA. CDR3 size: 13 residues. CDR3 protein: CSVVRAGAYEQYF. The DNA of the CDR3 is TGCAGCGTTGTTCGAGCGGGAGCTTACGAGCAGTACTTC.

This clone was recorded a few times. In DNA, the CDR3 is TGTGCCTGCCGACAGGGGAGTGGCACAGATACGCAGTATTTT. The encoded protein is CACRQGSGTDTQYF. This chain uses TRBV30 with TRBJ2-3; 8 nucleotides align to TRBD1. The germline V gene has CDR1 GTSNPN and CDR2 SVGIG (reference sequence). Trimming cost V 6 bases and J 1 base; bases outside gene matches: 6. The CDR3 loop spans 14 amino acids.

V is TRBV19 and J is TRBJ2-3, with D possibly TRBD1 on 5 matching bases. In germline, CDR1 is LNHDA, CDR2 SQIVND (reference sequence). The CDR3 has 12 amino acids. Between the trimmed V and J ends, which lost 9 bases and 1 base, there was a span of 8 bases. The CDR3 region is CASWGGTDTQYF. In DNA, the CDR3 is TGTGCCAGCTGGGGCGGCACAGATACGCAGTATTTT.

The chain is built from TRBV5-1 and TRBJ1-2; TRBD1 matches at 9 bases. There are 14 residues in the CDR3. CDR1 is SGHRS, CDR2 YFSETQ, per germline. V was clipped by 4 bases and J by 4 bases; unmatched bases: 5. DNA for the CDR3: TGCGCCAGCAGCAAGGACAGGGGTAGCTATGGCTACACCTTC. Its protein product is CASSKDRGSYGYTF.

V and J are TRBV28 and TRBJ1-5, with D tentatively TRBD1 (5 bases). This CDR3 is 15 amino acids long. With 6 bases removed from V and 3 bases from J, the gap between germline ends came to 15 bases. Per the germline V gene, CDR1 is MDHEN and CDR2 is SYDVKM. CDR3 nucleotide sequence: TGTGCCAGCAGCCTTCGACAGATATACAATCAGCCCCAGCATTTT. Residues: CASSLRQIYNQPQHF.